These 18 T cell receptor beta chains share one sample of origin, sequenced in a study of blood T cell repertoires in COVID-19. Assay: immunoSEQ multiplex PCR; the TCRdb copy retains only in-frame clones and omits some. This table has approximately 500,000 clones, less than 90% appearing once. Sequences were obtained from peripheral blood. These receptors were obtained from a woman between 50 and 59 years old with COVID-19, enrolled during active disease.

The CDR3 is CASSIGRSFNQPQHF. The CDR3 bases are TGTGCCAGTAGTATAGGCAGGTCATTCAATCAGCCCCAGCATTTT. This rearrangement joins TRBV19 to TRBJ1-5, with D hard to call. Trimming shortened V by 1 base and J by 3 bases, and 10 bases separated the two germline ends. Germline lookup yields CDR1 LNHDA and CDR2 SQIVND (reference sequence). The CDR3 sequence is 15 residues long.

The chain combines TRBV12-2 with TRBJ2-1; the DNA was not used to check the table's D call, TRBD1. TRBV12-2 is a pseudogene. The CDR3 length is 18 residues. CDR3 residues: CASRFSQISGGRSNEQFF. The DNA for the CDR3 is TGTGCAAGTCGCTTTTCCCAGATTTCAGGGGGGAGGTCCAATGAGCAGTTCTTC.

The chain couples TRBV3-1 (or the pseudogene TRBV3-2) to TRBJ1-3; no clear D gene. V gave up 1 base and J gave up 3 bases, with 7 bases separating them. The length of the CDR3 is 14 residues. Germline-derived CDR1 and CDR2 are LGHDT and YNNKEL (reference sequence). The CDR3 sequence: CASSQVPGGNTIYF. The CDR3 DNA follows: TGTGCCAGCAGCCAAGTCCCGGGTGGAAACACCATATATTTT.

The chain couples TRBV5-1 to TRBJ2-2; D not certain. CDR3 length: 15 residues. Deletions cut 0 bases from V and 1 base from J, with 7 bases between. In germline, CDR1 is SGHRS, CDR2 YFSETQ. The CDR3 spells CASSLGELNTGELFF. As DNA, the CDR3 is TGCGCCAGCAGCTTGGGAGAACTGAACACCGGGGAGCTGTTTTTT.

CDR3 sequence reads: CATNRATGELFF. In nucleotides, the CDR3 is TGTGCCACCAACAGGGCCACCGGGGAGCTGTTTTTT. The chain combines TRBV6-5 with TRBJ2-2, with D possibly being TRBD1 (6 bases). Between the trimmed V and J ends, which lost 10 bases and 4 bases, there was a span of 10 bases. The germline V gene has CDR1 MNHEY and CDR2 SVGAGI. The length of the CDR3 is 12 residues.

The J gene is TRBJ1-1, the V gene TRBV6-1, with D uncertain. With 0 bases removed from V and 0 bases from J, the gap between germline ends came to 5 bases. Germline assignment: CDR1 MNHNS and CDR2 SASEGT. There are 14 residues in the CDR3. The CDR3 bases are TGTGCCAGCAGTGAAGCCCCGGTGAACACTGAAGCTTTCTTT. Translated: CASSEAPVNTEAFF.

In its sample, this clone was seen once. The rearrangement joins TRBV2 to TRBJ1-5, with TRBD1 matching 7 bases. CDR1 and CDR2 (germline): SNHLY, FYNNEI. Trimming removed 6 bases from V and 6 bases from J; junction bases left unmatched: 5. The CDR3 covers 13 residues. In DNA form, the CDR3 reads TGTGCCAGCAGCCGACAGGGCCGTCAGCCCCAGCATTTT. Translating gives CASSRQGRQPQHF.

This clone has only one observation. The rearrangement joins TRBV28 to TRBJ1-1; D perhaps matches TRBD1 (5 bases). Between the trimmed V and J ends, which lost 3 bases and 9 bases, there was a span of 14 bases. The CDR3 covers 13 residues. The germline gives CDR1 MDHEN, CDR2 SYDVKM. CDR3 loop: CASSFVMDNKAFF. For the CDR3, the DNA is TGTGCCAGCAGTTTCGTGATGGACAATAAAGCTTTCTTT.

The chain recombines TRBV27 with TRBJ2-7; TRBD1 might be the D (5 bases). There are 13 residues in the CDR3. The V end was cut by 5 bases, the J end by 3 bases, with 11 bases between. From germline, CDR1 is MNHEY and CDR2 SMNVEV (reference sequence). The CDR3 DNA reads TGTGCCAGCAGTCTTCTAGGGGTCTACGAGCAGTACTTC. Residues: CASSLLGVYEQYF.

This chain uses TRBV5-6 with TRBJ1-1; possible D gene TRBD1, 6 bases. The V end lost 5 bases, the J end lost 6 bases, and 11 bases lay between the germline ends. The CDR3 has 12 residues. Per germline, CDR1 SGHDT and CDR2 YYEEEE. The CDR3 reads CASRGGPAEAFF. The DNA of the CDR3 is TGTGCCAGCAGGGGGGGGCCCGCTGAAGCTTTCTTT. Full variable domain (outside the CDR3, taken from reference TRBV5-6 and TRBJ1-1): DAGVTQSPTHLIKTRGQQVTLRCSPKSGHDTVSWYQQALGQGPQFIFQYYEEEERQRGNFPDRFSGHQFPNYSSELNVNALLLGDSALYLCASRGGPAEAFFGQGTRLTVV.

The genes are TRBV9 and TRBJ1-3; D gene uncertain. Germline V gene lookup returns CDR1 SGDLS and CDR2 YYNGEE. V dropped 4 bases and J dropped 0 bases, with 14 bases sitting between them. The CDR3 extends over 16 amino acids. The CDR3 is CASSLLGAPSGNTIYF. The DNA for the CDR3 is TGTGCCAGCAGCCTGCTCGGAGCCCCCTCTGGAAACACCATATATTTT.

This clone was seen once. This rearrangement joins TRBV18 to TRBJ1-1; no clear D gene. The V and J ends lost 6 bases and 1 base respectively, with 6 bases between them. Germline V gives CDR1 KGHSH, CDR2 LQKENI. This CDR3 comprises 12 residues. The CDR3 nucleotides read TGTGCCAGCTCTCCTTGGAACACTGAAGCTTTCTTT. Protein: CASSPWNTEAFF.

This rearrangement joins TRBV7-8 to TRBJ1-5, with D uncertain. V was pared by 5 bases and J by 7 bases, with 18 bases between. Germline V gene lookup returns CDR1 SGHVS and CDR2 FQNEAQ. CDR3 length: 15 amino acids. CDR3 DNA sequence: TGTGCCAGCAGCGCATATGTGGGCCTTTTCCAGCCCCAGCATTTT. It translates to CASSAYVGLFQPQHF.

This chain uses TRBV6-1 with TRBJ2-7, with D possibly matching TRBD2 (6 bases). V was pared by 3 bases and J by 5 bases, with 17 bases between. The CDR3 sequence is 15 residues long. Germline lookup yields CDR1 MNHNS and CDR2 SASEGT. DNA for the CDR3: TGTGCCAGCAGTGACGCAGTAGGGGAGGACCACGAGCAGTACTTC. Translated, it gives CASSDAVGEDHEQYF.

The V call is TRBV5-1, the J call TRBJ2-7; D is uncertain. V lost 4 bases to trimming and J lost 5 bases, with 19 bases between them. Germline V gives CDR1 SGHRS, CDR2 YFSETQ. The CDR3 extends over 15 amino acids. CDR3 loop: CASSPPQASSHEQYF. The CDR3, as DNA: TGCGCCAGCAGCCCTCCTCAAGCTAGTTCCCACGAGCAGTACTTC. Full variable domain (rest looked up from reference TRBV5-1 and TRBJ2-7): KAGVTQTPRYLIKTRGQQVTLSCSPISGHRSVSWYQQTPGQGLQFLFEYFSETQRNKGNFPGRFSGRQFSNSRSEMNVSTLELGDSALYLCASSPPQASSHEQYFGPGTRLTVT.

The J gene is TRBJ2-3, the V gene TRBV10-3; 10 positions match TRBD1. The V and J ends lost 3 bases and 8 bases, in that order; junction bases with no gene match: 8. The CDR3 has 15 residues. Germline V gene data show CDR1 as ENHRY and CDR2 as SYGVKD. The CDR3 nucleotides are TGTGCCATCAGTGACCGGACAGGGGGGGAAGGTACGCAGTATTTT. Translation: CAISDRTGGEGTQYF.

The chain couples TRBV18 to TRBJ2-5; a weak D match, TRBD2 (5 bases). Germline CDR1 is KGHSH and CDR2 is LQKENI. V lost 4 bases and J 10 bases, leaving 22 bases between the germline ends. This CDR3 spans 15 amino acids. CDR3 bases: TGTGCCAGCTCACGGGTGATGGACTCCCAATCGGGCCAGTACTTC. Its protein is CASSRVMDSQSGQYF.

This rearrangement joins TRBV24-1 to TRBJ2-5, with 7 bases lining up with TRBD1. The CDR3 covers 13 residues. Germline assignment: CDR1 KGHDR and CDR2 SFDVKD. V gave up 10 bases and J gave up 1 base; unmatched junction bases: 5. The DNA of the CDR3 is TGTGCCACTCAGGGACAGACCCAAGAGACCCAGTACTTC. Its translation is CATQGQTQETQYF.